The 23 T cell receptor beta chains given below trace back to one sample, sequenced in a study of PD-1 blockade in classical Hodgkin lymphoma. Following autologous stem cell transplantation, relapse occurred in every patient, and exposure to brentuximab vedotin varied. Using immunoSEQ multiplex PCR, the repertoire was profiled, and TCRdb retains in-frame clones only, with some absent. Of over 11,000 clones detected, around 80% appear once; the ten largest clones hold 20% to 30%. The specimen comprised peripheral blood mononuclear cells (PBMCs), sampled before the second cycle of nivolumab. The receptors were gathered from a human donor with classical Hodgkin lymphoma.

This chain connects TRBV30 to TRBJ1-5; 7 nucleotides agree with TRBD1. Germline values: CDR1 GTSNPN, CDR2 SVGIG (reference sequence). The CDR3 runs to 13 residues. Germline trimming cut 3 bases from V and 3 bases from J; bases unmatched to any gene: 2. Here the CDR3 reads CAWRGQPNQPQHF. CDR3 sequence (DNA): TGTGCCTGGAGGGGACAGCCCAATCAGCCCCAGCATTTT.

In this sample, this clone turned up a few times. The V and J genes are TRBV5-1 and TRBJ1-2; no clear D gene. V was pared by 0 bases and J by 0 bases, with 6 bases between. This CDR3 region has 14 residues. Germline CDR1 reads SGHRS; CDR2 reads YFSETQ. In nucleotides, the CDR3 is TGCGCCAGCAGCTTGGACACCGCTAACTATGGCTACACCTTC. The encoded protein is CASSLDTANYGYTF.

Here the CDR3 reads CAISEGPSYEQYF. DNA of the CDR3: TGTGCCATCAGTGAGGGCCCCTCCTACGAGCAGTACTTC. This chain uses TRBV10-3 with TRBJ2-7; no clear D. The CDR3 loop spans 13 amino acids. Germline CDR1 reads ENHRY; CDR2 reads SYGVKD. V shed 2 bases and J shed 0 bases, with 5 bases lying between them.

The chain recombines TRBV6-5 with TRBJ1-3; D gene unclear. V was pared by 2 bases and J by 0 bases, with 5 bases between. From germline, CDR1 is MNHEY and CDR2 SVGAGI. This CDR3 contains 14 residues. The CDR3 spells CASSYGISGNTIYF. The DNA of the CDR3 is TGTGCCAGCAGTTACGGGATCTCTGGAAACACCATATATTTT.

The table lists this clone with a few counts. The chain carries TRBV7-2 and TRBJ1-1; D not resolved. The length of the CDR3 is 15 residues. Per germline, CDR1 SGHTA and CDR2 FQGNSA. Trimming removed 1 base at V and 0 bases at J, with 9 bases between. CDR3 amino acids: CASSLVGILNTEAFF. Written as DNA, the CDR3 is TGTGCCAGCAGCTTAGTTGGGATTCTGAACACTGAAGCTTTCTTT.

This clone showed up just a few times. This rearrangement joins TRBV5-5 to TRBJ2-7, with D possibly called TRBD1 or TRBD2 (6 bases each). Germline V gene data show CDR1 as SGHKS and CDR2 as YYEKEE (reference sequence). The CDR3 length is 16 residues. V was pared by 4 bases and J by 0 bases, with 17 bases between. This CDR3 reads CASSPPTGASSYEQYF. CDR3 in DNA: TGTGCCAGCAGCCCCCCAACGGGGGCCAGCTCCTACGAGCAGTACTTC.

DNA of the CDR3: TGTGCCAGCTCTGACAGGGGGCGATTGGAAAAACTGTTTTTT. Encoded protein: CASSDRGRLEKLFF. The chain couples TRBV7-2 to TRBJ1-4; 10 bases match TRBD1. This CDR3 is 14 amino acids long. Trimming took 8 bases from V and 8 from J; bases not matched to a gene: 8. Germline lookup yields CDR1 SGHTA and CDR2 FQGNSA.

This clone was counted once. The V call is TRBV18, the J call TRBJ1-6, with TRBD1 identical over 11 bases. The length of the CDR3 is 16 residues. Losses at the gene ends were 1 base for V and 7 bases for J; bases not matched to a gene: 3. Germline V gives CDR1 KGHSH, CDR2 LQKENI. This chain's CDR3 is CASSPRTGGANSPLHF. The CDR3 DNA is TGTGCCAGCTCACCACGGACAGGGGGCGCGAATTCACCCCTCCACTTT.

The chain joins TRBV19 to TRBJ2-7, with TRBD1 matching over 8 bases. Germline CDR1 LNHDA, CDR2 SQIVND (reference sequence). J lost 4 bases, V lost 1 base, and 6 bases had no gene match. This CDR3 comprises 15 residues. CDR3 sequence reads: CASSIVFGQGYEQYF. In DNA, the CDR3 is TGTGCCAGTAGTATAGTTTTCGGACAGGGTTACGAGCAGTACTTC.

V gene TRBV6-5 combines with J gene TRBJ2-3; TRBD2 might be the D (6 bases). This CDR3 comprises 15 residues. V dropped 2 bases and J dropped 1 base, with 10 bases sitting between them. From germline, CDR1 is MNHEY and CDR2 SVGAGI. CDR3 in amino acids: CASSYGGIRTDTQYF. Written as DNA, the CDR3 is TGTGCCAGCAGTTACGGAGGGATCCGCACAGATACGCAGTATTTT.

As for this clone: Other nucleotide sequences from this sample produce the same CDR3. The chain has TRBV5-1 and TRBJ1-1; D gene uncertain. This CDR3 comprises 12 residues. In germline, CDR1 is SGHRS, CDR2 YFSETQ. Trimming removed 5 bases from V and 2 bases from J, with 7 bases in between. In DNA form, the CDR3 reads TGCGCCAGCAGGCGCGGAAACACTGAAGCTTTCTTT. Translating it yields CASRRGNTEAFF. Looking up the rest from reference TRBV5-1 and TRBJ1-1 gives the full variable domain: KAGVTQTPRYLIKTRGQQVTLSCSPISGHRSVSWYQQTPGQGLQFLFEYFSETQRNKGNFPGRFSGRQFSNSRSEMNVSTLELGDSALYLCASRRGNTEAFFGQGTRLTVV.

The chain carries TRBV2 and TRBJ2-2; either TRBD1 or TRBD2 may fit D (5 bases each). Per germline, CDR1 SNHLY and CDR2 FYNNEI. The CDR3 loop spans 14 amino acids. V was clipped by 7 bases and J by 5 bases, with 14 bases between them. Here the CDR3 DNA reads TGTGCCAGCATGACAGAGCGGTGGACCGGGGAGCTGTTTTTT. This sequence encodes CASMTERWTGELFF.

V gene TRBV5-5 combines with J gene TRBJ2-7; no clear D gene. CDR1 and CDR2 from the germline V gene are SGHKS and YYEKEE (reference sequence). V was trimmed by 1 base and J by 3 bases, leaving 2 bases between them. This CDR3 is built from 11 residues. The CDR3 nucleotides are TGTGCCAGCAGCTTGTTCTACGAGCAGTACTTC. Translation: CASSLFYEQYF. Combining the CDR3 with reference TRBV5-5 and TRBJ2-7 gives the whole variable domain DAGVTQSPTHLIKTRGQQVTLRCSPISGHKSVSWYQQVLGQGPQFIFQYYEKEERGRGNFPDRFSARQFPNYSSELNVNALLLGDSALYLCASSLFYEQYFGPGTRLTVT.

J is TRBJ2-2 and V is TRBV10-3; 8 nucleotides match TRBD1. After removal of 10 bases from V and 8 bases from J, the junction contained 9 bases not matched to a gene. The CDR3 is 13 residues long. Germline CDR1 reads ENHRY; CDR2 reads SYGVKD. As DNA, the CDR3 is TGTGCCACTTGGACAGGGTTCATGGGGGAGCTGTTTTTT. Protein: CATWTGFMGELFF.

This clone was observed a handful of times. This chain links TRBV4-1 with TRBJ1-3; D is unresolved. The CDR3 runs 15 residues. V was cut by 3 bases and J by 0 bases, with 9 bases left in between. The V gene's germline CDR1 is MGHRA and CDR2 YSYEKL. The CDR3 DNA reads TGCGCCAGCAGCCAGGACCTCAGCTCTGGAAACACCATATATTTT. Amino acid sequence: CASSQDLSSGNTIYF.

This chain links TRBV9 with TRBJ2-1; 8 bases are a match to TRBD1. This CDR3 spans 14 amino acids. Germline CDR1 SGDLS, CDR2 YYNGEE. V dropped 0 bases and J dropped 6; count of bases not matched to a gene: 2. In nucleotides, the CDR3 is TGTGCCAGCAGCGTAGAGGACAGGGTCAATGAGCAGTTCTTC. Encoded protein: CASSVEDRVNEQFF.

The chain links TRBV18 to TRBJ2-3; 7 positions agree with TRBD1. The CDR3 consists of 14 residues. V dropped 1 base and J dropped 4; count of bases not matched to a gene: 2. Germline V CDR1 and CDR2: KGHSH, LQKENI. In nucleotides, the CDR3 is TGTGCCAGCTCACCACAGGGGGCCGCAGATACGCAGTATTTT. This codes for CASSPQGAADTQYF.

CDR3 in amino acids: CASSLMGGSYNEQFF. DNA of the CDR3: TGTGCCAGCAGCTTAATGGGGGGCTCCTACAATGAGCAGTTCTTC. This chain links TRBV7-9 with TRBJ2-1; D perhaps matches TRBD2 (6 bases). The CDR3 has 15 amino acids. Germline V lookup: CDR1 SEHNR, CDR2 FQNEAQ (reference sequence). Trimming took 2 bases from V and 0 from J, leaving 8 bases between them. The variable domain in full, completed from reference TRBV7-9 and TRBJ2-1, reads DTGVSQNPRHKITKRGQNVTFRCDPISEHNRLYWYRQTLGQGPEFLTYFQNEAQLEKSRLLSDRFSAERPKGSFSTLEIQRTEQGDSAMYLCASSLMGGSYNEQFFGPGTRLTVL.

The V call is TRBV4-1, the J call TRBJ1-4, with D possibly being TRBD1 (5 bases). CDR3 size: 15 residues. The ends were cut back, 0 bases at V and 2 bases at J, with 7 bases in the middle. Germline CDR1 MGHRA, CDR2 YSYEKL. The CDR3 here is CASSQDGATNEKLFF. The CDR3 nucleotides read TGCGCCAGCAGCCAAGACGGGGCGACTAATGAAAAACTGTTTTTT.

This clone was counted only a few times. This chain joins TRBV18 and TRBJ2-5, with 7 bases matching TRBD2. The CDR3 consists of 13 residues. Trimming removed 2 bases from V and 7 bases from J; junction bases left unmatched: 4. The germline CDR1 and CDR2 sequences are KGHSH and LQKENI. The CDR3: CASSPGREGTQYF. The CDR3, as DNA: TGTGCCAGCTCACCAGGCAGGGAGGGGACCCAGTACTTC.

The CDR3 loop reads CASKGTGVQPQHF. The CDR3 coding sequence is TGTGCCAGCAAGGGGACAGGGGTTCAGCCCCAGCATTTT. The chain has TRBV6-1 and TRBJ1-5; 10 nucleotides line up with TRBD1. V shed 7 bases, J shed 6 bases, and the junction held 3 bases outside the gene matches. This CDR3 contains 13 residues. Germline values: CDR1 MNHNS, CDR2 SASEGT.

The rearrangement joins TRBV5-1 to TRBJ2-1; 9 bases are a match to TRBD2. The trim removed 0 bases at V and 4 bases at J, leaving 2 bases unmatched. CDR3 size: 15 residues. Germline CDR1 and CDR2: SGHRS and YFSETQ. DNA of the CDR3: TGCGCCAGCAGCTTGGGAGCGGGGGGATACAATGAGCAGTTCTTC. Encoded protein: CASSLGAGGYNEQFF.

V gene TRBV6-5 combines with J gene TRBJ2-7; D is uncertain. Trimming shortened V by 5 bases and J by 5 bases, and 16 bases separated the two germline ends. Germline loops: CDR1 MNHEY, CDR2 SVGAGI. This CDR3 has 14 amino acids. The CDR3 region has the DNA TGTGCCAGCAGTCCACCTATAGATCCCCACGAGCAGTACTTC. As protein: CASSPPIDPHEQYF.